One and the same sample provided the 28 T cell receptor beta chains below, sequenced in a study of response to subunit inactivated influenza vaccine. TCRdb independently ran MiXCR on the RT-PCR reads; one entry per CDR3 protein. Of about 570,000 distinct CDR3 sequences listed, about 10% are singletons. Here the sequenced sample was PBMCs from blood, taken on the day of vaccination. Receptor source: a man aged 50 to 60 who received an inactivated influenza vaccine.

The rearrangement links TRBV21-1 to TRBJ1-6; TRBD1 is the table's D call, not checked against the DNA. TRBV21-1 is listed as a pseudogene. The CDR3 has 20 residues. CDR3 protein: CASSTYPGTGGKSPNSPLHF. The DNA of the CDR3 is TGTGCCAGCAGCACGTACCCCGGGACAGGGGGCAAATCGCCAAATTCACCCCTCCACTTT.

This chain joins TRBV7-2 and TRBJ2-2; D unresolved. The V end lost 5 bases, the J end lost 4 bases, and 11 bases lay between the germline ends. This CDR3 has 14 amino acids. The germline gives CDR1 SGHTA, CDR2 FQGNSA. CDR3 amino acids: CASSPMSATGELFF. The CDR3 DNA is TGTGCCAGCAGCCCAATGTCCGCCACCGGGGAGCTGTTTTTT.

A few counts support this clonotype. This chain connects TRBV15 to TRBJ1-1; 9 bases map to TRBD1. In germline, CDR1 is LNHNV, CDR2 YYDKDF (reference sequence). After removal of 5 bases from V and 3 bases from J, the junction contained 4 bases not matched to a gene. The CDR3 is 14 amino acids. As DNA, the CDR3 is TGTGCCACCAGCGGATGGACAGGGGACACTGAAGCTTTCTTT. Protein product: CATSGWTGDTEAFF.

The chain employs TRBV24-1 and TRBJ2-1, with D perhaps matching TRBD1 or TRBD2 (5 bases each). V gave up 5 bases and J gave up 8 bases, with 12 bases separating them. From germline, CDR1 is KGHDR and CDR2 SFDVKD. The CDR3 has 13 amino acids. In nucleotides, the CDR3 is TGTGCCACCAGTGTGGGGGATAGGGATGAGCAGTTCTTC. Its protein product is CATSVGDRDEQFF.

The chain joins TRBV12-3 or TRBV12-4 to TRBJ1-2, with 7 bases matching TRBD1. The CDR3 sequence is 14 residues long. V was clipped by 6 bases and J by 4 bases; unmatched bases: 8. The CDR3 loop reads CASSPTTGIYGYTF. In DNA form, the CDR3 reads TGTGCCAGCAGCCCCACGACAGGGATCTATGGCTACACCTTC.

V gene TRBV5-6 combines with J gene TRBJ2-6, with 8 bases that match TRBD1. The germline V gene has CDR1 SGHDT and CDR2 YYEEEE. The CDR3 is made up of 21 amino acids. Losses at the gene ends were 0 bases for V and 2 bases for J; bases not matched to a gene: 16. Here the CDR3 reads CASSLAGRTGKEAAGANVLTF. CDR3 DNA sequence: TGTGCCAGCAGCTTGGCCGGGCGGACAGGGAAGGAAGCTGCTGGGGCCAACGTCCTGACTTTC.

The rearrangement joins TRBV7-9 to TRBJ2-7; TRBD1 matches at 7 bases. V was pared by 3 bases and J by 3 bases, with 5 bases of the junction left unmatched. The CDR3 consists of 14 residues. Germline V gives CDR1 SEHNR, CDR2 FQNEAQ (reference sequence). CDR3 protein: CASSLPGQVYEQYF. The CDR3 DNA reads as TGTGCCAGCAGCTTGCCCGGACAGGTCTACGAGCAGTACTTC.

This clonotype was picked up many times. J is TRBJ2-2 and V is TRBV4-1, with D possibly called TRBD1 or TRBD2 (5 bases each). Trimming took 1 base from V and 6 from J, leaving 15 bases between them. There are 16 residues in the CDR3. Germline V gene lookup returns CDR1 MGHRA and CDR2 YSYEKL. CDR3 coding DNA: TGCGCCAGCAGCCAAGTAGGCGTTCTGGGGGCCGGGGAGCTGTTTTTT. Translated: CASSQVGVLGAGELFF.

The chain employs TRBV9 and TRBJ1-6; D uncertain. The CDR3 is made up of 12 amino acids. The germline V gene has CDR1 SGDLS and CDR2 YYNGEE. Trimming removed 4 bases from V and 14 bases from J, with 13 bases in between. The CDR3 loop reads CASSSRTGSLHF. The CDR3 nucleotides read TGTGCCAGCAGCTCGAGGACCGGGTCCCTCCACTTT. The whole variable domain, filled in from reference TRBV9 and TRBJ1-6, reads DSGVTQTPKHLITATGQRVTLRCSPRSGDLSVYWYQQSLDQGLQFLIQYYNGEERAKGNILERFSAQQFPDLHSELNLSSLELGDSALYFCASSSRTGSLHFGNGTRLTVT.

The table lists this clonotype with many counts. This sequence joins TRBV5-1 and TRBJ2-7; D unresolved. The V gene lost 7 bases and the J gene lost 2 bases, with 10 bases spanning the gap. The CDR3 consists of 12 residues. Germline lookup yields CDR1 SGHRS and CDR2 YFSETQ. CDR3 sequence (DNA): TGCGCCAGCCGCACGGAACCCTACGAGCAGTACTTC. Amino acid sequence: CASRTEPYEQYF.

The V call is TRBV7-9, the J call TRBJ2-7; no firm D call. V lost 6 bases, J lost 6 bases, and 12 bases lay in between. The germline V gene encodes CDR1 SEHNR and CDR2 FQNEAQ (reference sequence). The CDR3 has 12 amino acids. CDR3 loop: CASRLGPSEQYF. The DNA for the CDR3 is TGTGCCAGCAGACTTGGGCCCTCCGAGCAGTACTTC. Supplemented by reference TRBV7-9 and TRBJ2-7, the full variable domain reads DTGVSQNPRHKITKRGQNVTFRCDPISEHNRLYWYRQTLGQGPEFLTYFQNEAQLEKSRLLSDRFSAERPKGSFSTLEIQRTEQGDSAMYLCASRLGPSEQYFGPGTRLTVT.

This clonotype showed up many times. The rearrangement links TRBV29-1 to TRBJ2-7; D ambiguous. V lost 3 bases, J lost 0 bases, and 9 bases lay in between. CDR1 and CDR2 (germline): SQVTM, ANQGSEA. The CDR3 contains 13 residues. CDR3 protein: CSVETEYSYEQYF. The CDR3 nucleotides read TGCAGCGTTGAGACGGAATACTCCTACGAGCAGTACTTC.

This sequence joins TRBV3-1 and TRBJ2-7; TRBD1 agrees at 10 bases. CDR1 and CDR2 (germline): LGHDT, YNNKEL (reference sequence). The CDR3 loop spans 17 amino acids. The J segment lost 1 base and the V segment lost 1 base, leaving 7 bases of the junction unmatched. CDR3 sequence: CASSQAPGQGFSYEQYF. The CDR3 DNA reads as TGTGCCAGCAGCCAAGCACCGGGACAGGGGTTTTCCTACGAGCAGTACTTC.

This clonotype was observed a handful of times. CDR3 amino acids: CASGRQGYNSPLHF. CDR3 nucleotide sequence: TGTGCCAGCGGAAGACAGGGATATAATTCACCCCTCCACTTT. The V call is TRBV2, the J call TRBJ1-6, with TRBD1 identical over 7 bases. The CDR3 length is 14 residues. Trimming at V came to 8 bases and at J to 4 bases, leaving 5 bases not matched to a gene. The germline V gene encodes CDR1 SNHLY and CDR2 FYNNEI.

This clonotype was recorded a few times. The genes are TRBV11-2 and TRBJ2-1; TRBD2 aligns across 9 bases. Looked up from germline, CDR1 is SGHAT and CDR2 is FQNNGV. V lost 5 bases, J lost 6 bases, and 5 bases stayed unmatched. There are 14 residues in the CDR3. The CDR3 here is CASSLWRGGNEQFF. The CDR3 bases are TGTGCCAGCAGCCTTTGGCGGGGGGGCAATGAGCAGTTCTTC.

The chain uses TRBV7-2 and TRBJ2-7; D unclear. The CDR3 extends over 15 amino acids. Looked up from germline, CDR1 is SGHTA and CDR2 is FQGNSA. Trimming cost V 2 bases and J 2 bases, with 13 bases left between them. CDR3 in DNA: TGTGCCAGCAGCTTACTCATGGGTCCTACCTACGAGCAGTACTTC. Residues: CASSLLMGPTYEQYF.

This clonotype was seen more than once but under ten times. The chain combines TRBV15 with TRBJ1-3; tentative D call: TRBD1 (5 bases). CDR1 is LNHNV and CDR2 is YYDKDF in the germline V gene (reference sequence). There are 15 residues in the CDR3. The V end was cut by 3 bases, the J end by 0 bases, with 9 bases between. In DNA, the CDR3 is TGTGCCACCAGCAGGTCAGGGAGCTCTGGAAACACCATATATTTT. Residues: CATSRSGSSGNTIYF.

This chain joins TRBV2 and TRBJ2-7; D is possibly TRBD2 (5 bases). This CDR3 comprises 12 residues. In germline, CDR1 is SNHLY, CDR2 FYNNEI. V was cut by 10 bases and J by 5 bases, with 15 bases left in between. CDR3 sequence: CANGGAPDEQYF. The CDR3 coding sequence is TGTGCCAATGGAGGCGCCCCTGACGAGCAGTACTTC.

This clonotype came up a few times. This chain connects TRBV20-1 to TRBJ2-1, with D perhaps matching TRBD2 (5 bases). V shed 0 bases and J shed 6 bases, with 15 bases lying between them. This CDR3 contains 15 residues. The germline V gene encodes CDR1 DFQATT and CDR2 SNEGSKA (reference sequence). The CDR3 loop is CSARDFGVAGNEQFF. The CDR3 bases are TGCAGTGCTAGAGATTTCGGGGTCGCGGGCAATGAGCAGTTCTTC.

V gene TRBV4-2 combines with J gene TRBJ2-3; a weak D match, TRBD1 (5 bases). V was trimmed by 1 base and J by 0 bases, leaving 17 bases between them. CDR1 is LGHNA, CDR2 YNFKEQ, per germline. This CDR3 comprises 18 residues. This chain's CDR3 is CASSQGVSVQASTDTQYF. The DNA of the CDR3 is TGTGCCAGCAGCCAAGGAGTTTCAGTACAGGCTAGCACAGATACGCAGTATTTT.

The chain recombines TRBV7-2 with TRBJ1-1; 8 nucleotides line up with TRBD1. CDR1 and CDR2 (germline): SGHTA, FQGNSA. The CDR3 is 13 residues long. V shed 4 bases, J shed 11 bases, and the junction held 9 bases outside the gene matches. CDR3 residues: CASSWGPDRDAFF. In DNA, the CDR3 is TGTGCCAGCAGCTGGGGGCCGGACAGGGATGCTTTCTTT.

This clonotype has more than one count but fewer than ten. CDR3 region: CASSQDRGEDQPQHF. The CDR3 bases are TGTGCCAGCAGCCAAGATAGAGGGGAAGATCAGCCCCAGCATTTT. The J gene is TRBJ1-5, the V gene TRBV4-2; D may be TRBD1 (5 bases). V was trimmed by 0 bases and J by 5 bases, leaving 11 bases between them. CDR3 size: 15 residues. The germline V gene has CDR1 LGHNA and CDR2 YNFKEQ.

Only a few counts were recorded for this clonotype. The gene calls are TRBV12-3 or TRBV12-4 and TRBJ1-3; no definite D call. The CDR3 sequence is 11 residues long. V lost 7 bases and J lost 4, with 5 bases in between. This chain's CDR3 is CASNTGNTIYF. The CDR3 nucleotides read TGTGCCAGCAATACGGGAAACACCATATATTTT.

In this sample, this clonotype turned up a few times. J is TRBJ2-1 and V is TRBV27; D not certain. V gave up 6 bases and J gave up 1 base, with 7 bases separating them. The CDR3 spans 13 residues. The germline V gene encodes CDR1 MNHEY and CDR2 SMNVEV (reference sequence). The CDR3 region is CASREGSYNEQFF. The CDR3 coding sequence is TGTGCCAGCAGGGAAGGGTCCTACAATGAGCAGTTCTTC.

The chain carries TRBV7-2 and TRBJ2-1; D call uncertain. Germline assignment: CDR1 SGHTA and CDR2 FQGNSA. V lost 5 bases and J lost 6, with 14 bases in between. The CDR3 runs to 14 residues. The CDR3 spells CASSRSADLNEQFF. In DNA form, the CDR3 reads TGTGCCAGCAGCCGCAGTGCCGATCTCAATGAGCAGTTCTTC.

V is TRBV29-1 and J is TRBJ2-2, with 10 bases that match TRBD1. This CDR3 comprises 15 residues. V trimming: 0 bases; J trimming: 4 bases; junction bases outside the gene matches: 2. Looked up from germline, CDR1 is SQVTM and CDR2 is ANQGSEA. CDR3 DNA sequence: TGCAGCGTTGAAGATGGGACAGGGGCCACCGGGGAGCTGTTTTTT. Protein sequence: CSVEDGTGATGELFF.

The rearrangement links TRBV12-3 or TRBV12-4 to TRBJ2-5; 10 nucleotides align to TRBD1. This CDR3 contains 14 residues. Unmatched junction bases numbered 6, after V lost 6 bases and J lost 5 bases. The CDR3 DNA reads as TGTGCCAGCAGACGGACAGGGGGGAGTGAGACCCAGTACTTC. It codes for CASRRTGGSETQYF.

The rearrangement uses TRBV7-8 and TRBJ2-3; D ambiguous. The CDR3 loop spans 16 amino acids. V was trimmed by 5 bases and J by 7 bases, leaving 22 bases between them. Germline CDR1 reads SGHVS; CDR2 reads FQNEAQ. The CDR3 coding sequence is TGTGCCAGCAGCGCGGATAGGATAGTCCCCAACTATACGCAGTATTTT. Translated, it gives CASSADRIVPNYTQYF.